This T cell receptor (beta chain) derives from a study of T cell responses to AZD1222 COVID-19 vaccine. Study overall: Combined were second doses at about 4 or about 12 weeks.

Study-wide findings and caveats: White British donors predominated, females outnumbered males, and clonal diversity was possibly underestimated. No day 14 peak samples; only post-peak repertoires were characterized. Two AZD1222 administrations were followed by greater Spike-specific TCR breadth and depth.

Method: immunoSEQ multiplex PCR; TCRdb's copy keeps in-frame clones and lacks some. The data hold 100,000 or so clones, with 90% observed a single time. CDR1 MGHRA and CDR2 YSYEKL come from the germline V gene. The CDR3 sequence is 18 residues long. The V end was cut by 4 bases, the J end by 3 bases, with 21 bases between. About this clone: Its antigen is still unknown.

The sample in question was peripheral blood, obtained on day 0 of AZD1222 vaccination. The chain uses TRBV4-1 and TRBJ2-2; D possibly matches TRBD1 or TRBD2 (5 bases each). The TCR comes from an adult in good health. CDR3 in amino acids: CASSLVRLTGPHTGELFF. The CDR3 nucleotides read TGCGCCAGCAGCCTCGTAAGGCTTACGGGGCCACACACCGGGGAGCTGTTTTTT.